A selection of T cell receptor beta chains follows, all from one sample in a study of blood T cell repertoires in COVID-19. Profiling relied on immunoSEQ multiplex PCR, and the TCRdb table lists in-frame clones only, not all of them. This table has a few hundred thousand clones, around 85% appearing once. The source material was peripheral blood. The receptors stem from a human donor in a cohort sampled during active COVID-19. Each CDR3 is given with its conserved first and last residue. The order of the fields is J gene, D gene, V gene, CDR3 DNA, CDR3 protein. D genes are given only for firm matches.

TRBJ1-3	.	TRBV28	TGTGCCAGCAGTCGACAGGACCGGAACACCATATATTTT	CASSRQDRNTIYF
TRBJ2-2	.	TRBV24-1	TGTGCCACCAGTGATTTCCGACAGTTCAACACCGGGGAGCTGTTTTTT	CATSDFRQFNTGELFF
TRBJ2-7	TRBD1	TRBV29-1	TGCAGCGCAGGGGACAGGGGAAACGAGCAGTACTTC	CSAGDRGNEQYF
TRBJ1-3	.	TRBV28	TGTGCCAGCAGTCCCAGTGGAAACACCATATATTTT	CASSPSGNTIYF
TRBJ2-7	TRBD1	TRBV5-1	TGCGCCAGCAGCACGGGACAGGGAGTTTCTATAAACTTC	CASSTGQGVSINF
TRBJ2-7	.	TRBV6-4	TGTGCCAGCACCTCCGGGACACGTATTTACGAGCAGTACTTC	CASTSGTRIYEQYF
TRBJ1-3	.	TRBV18	TGTGCCAGCTCACCAACCACAGCCGTGAGCTCTGGAAACACCATATATTTT	CASSPTTAVSSGNTIYF
TRBJ1-1	.	TRBV7-9	TGTGCCAGCAGCTCCCCGGGGAGAGCTTTCTTT	CASSSPGRAFF
TRBJ1-6	.	TRBV25-1	TGTGCCAGCAGTGCTTCTGACAGCAATAATTCACCCCTCCACTTT	CASSASDSNNSPLHF
TRBJ1-2	TRBD1	TRBV7-9	TGTGCCAGCAGCCCGACACCGGGACAGGGGTCTGGCTACACCTTC	CASSPTPGQGSGYTF
TRBJ2-3	.	TRBV19	TGTGCCAGTAGTGGACAGCGAGCTAGCACAGATACGCAGTATTTT	CASSGQRASTDTQYF
TRBJ2-3	.	TRBV10-3	TGTGCCATCTCCCCCATTTGGTCGGGCACAGATACGCAGTATTTT	CAISPIWSGTDTQYF
TRBJ2-3	TRBD1	TRBV5-1	TGCGCCAGCAGCTCCACAGGGGTGGGGGTCACAGATACGCAGTATTTT	CASSSTGVGVTDTQYF
TRBJ2-3	TRBD1	TRBV24-1	TGTGCCACCAGTGACCCCCGGGACAGAAGTTTAGATACGCAGTATTTT	CATSDPRDRSLDTQYF
TRBJ1-5	TRBD1	TRBV3-1/TRBV3-2	TGTGCCAGCAGCCACTCAGGAGGGACAGGGGGCAATCAGCCCCAGCATTTT	CASSHSGGTGGNQPQHF
TRBJ2-3	.	TRBV29-1	TGCAGCGTTAACCGGGACACAGATACGCAGTATTTT	CSVNRDTDTQYF
TRBJ1-1	.	TRBV5-1	TGCGCCAGCAGCTTGGTCATGCAGGGGCCTGAAGCTTTCTTT	CASSLVMQGPEAFF
TRBJ1-2	.	TRBV6-5	TGTGCCAGCAGTTTCTTCTCAGGGCTCCTTGGGGGCTACACCTTC	CASSFFSGLLGGYTF